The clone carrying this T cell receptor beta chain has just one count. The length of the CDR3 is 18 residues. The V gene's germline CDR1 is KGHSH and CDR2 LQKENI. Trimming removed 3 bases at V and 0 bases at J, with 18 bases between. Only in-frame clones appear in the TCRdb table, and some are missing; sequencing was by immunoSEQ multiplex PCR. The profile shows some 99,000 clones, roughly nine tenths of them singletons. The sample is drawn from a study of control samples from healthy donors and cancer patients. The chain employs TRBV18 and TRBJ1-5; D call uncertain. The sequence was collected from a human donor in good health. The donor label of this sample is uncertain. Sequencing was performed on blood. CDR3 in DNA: TGTGCCAGCTCACCGAAAACAACAGTCCCATATAGCAATCAGCCCCAGCATTTT. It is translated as CASSPKTTVPYSNQPQHF.